This TCR beta chain came from a study of T cell responses to AZD1222 COVID-19 vaccine. Comments on this clone: As yet, its antigen is unknown.

Study-wide findings and caveats: The donor cohort was predominantly white British with a female majority, and clonal diversity may have been underestimated. Among AZD1222 vaccinees, only 5 or 6 were seropositive at baseline.

Some clones are missing from TCRdb's copy, which holds only in-frame ones; the method was immunoSEQ multiplex PCR. The sample holds about 83,000 clones, more than 75% seen once. Germline V CDR1 and CDR2: SQVTM, ANQGSEA. The CDR3 sequence is 13 residues long. Trimming cost V 7 bases and J 3 bases; bases outside gene matches: 4. This chain uses TRBV29-1 with TRBJ2-5; 11 nucleotides agree with TRBD2. The sequencing used peripheral blood, collected on day 0 of MenACWY control vaccination. This clonotype originated in an adult in good health. The CDR3 reads CSAPLAGEETQYF. In DNA form, the CDR3 reads TGCAGCGCTCCACTAGCGGGAGAAGAGACCCAGTACTTC.